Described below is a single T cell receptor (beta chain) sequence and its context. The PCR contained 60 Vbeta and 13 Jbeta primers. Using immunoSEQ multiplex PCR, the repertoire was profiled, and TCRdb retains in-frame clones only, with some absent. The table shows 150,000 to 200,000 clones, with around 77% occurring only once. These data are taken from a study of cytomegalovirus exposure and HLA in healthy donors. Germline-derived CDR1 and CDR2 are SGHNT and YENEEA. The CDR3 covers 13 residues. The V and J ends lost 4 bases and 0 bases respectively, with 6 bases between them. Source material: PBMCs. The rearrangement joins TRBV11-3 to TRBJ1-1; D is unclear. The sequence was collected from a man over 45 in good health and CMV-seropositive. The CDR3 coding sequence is TGTGCCAGCAGCTATCAGATGAACACTGAAGCTTTCTTT. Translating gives CASSYQMNTEAFF.